The TCR beta chain under discussion was sequenced for a study of Ad26.COV2.S vaccination and SARS-CoV-2 variants. Study context: Ad26.COV2.S given intramuscularly, once or twice 56 days apart.

Assay used: immunoSEQ multiplex PCR; TCRdb lists only in-frame clones, some missing. The sample has around 450,000 clones, 80% to 90% seen once. A remark on this clone: Its target is unknown.

Treatment: about 20 received Ad26.COV2.S at low or high dose, single or two shots; about 5 received placebo; per-sample allocation not given. On day 63 after the first injection, vaccine and placebo recipients gave samples. Broader study findings: Among vaccine recipients, spike-specific TCR breadth exceeded that of placebo recipients. Overall T cell responses may have been underestimated by the analyses of TCR breadth and depth. Vaccine recipients and placebo recipients showed similar non-spike TCR breadth.

Between the trimmed V and J ends, which lost 5 bases and 9 bases, there was a span of 20 bases. This CDR3 comprises 15 residues. Germline-derived CDR1 and CDR2 are MDHEN and SYDVKM. The input for sequencing was peripheral blood, taken in a trial of Ad26.COV2.S vaccine versus placebo. The rearrangement joins TRBV28 to TRBJ2-1; D may correspond to TRBD1 or TRBD2 (5 bases each). This TCR was sampled from a person aged 18 to 59 who received the Ad26.COV2.S COVID-19 vaccine or a placebo. CDR3 residues: CASSRQGNLGREQFF. CDR3 sequence (DNA): TGTGCCAGCAGTAGGCAGGGCAATTTGGGACGTGAGCAGTTCTTC.